One sample yielded the 8 T cell receptor beta chains listed below, sequenced in a study of T cell responses to AZD1222 COVID-19 vaccine. Here immunoSEQ multiplex PCR was the method, and the copy in TCRdb shows in-frame clones only, minus some. The sample records around 110,000 clones, around 88% being singletons. The starting material was peripheral blood, obtained on day 0 of AZD1222 vaccination. The receptors originated from an adult in good health.

The table lists this clone with a count of one. The rearrangement joins TRBV7-6 to TRBJ2-1, with D uncertain. The V end lost 0 bases, the J end lost 8 bases, and 23 bases lay between the germline ends. This CDR3 region has 18 residues. Per germline, CDR1 SGHVS and CDR2 FNYEAQ. The CDR3 is CASSLASLGNADNDEQFF. As DNA, the CDR3 is TGTGCCAGCAGCTTAGCGTCCCTCGGCAACGCCGACAACGATGAGCAGTTCTTC.

The chain uses TRBV5-1 and TRBJ1-5, with D uncertain. The germline V and J ends were trimmed by 4 bases and 0 bases, with 23 bases remaining between them. There are 19 residues in the CDR3. CDR1 and CDR2 from the germline V gene are SGHRS and YFSETQ. The CDR3 DNA reads as TGCGCCAGCAGCCCTCGTCCCCTCGGAGGATATGATAGCAATCAGCCCCAGCATTTT. Its protein product is CASSPRPLGGYDSNQPQHF.

V usage is TRBV12-5 and J usage is TRBJ1-1, with D perhaps TRBD1 (5 bases). Trimming took off 1 base at V and 2 bases at J, with 8 bases between the two ends. Germline V CDR1 and CDR2: LGHNT, FRNRAP. The CDR3 consists of 14 residues. The CDR3 DNA reads TGTGCTAGTGGTTTGGGTCAGGGAAACACTGAAGCTTTCTTT. Encoded protein: CASGLGQGNTEAFF. Full variable domain (remainder filled in from reference TRBV12-5 and TRBJ1-1): DARVTQTPRHKVTEMGQEVTMRCQPILGHNTVFWYRQTMMQGLELLAYFRNRAPLDDSGMPKDRFSAEMPDATLATLKIQPSEPRDSAVYFCASGLGQGNTEAFFGQGTRLTVV.

The chain employs TRBV6-4 and TRBJ1-5, with D unresolved. Germline CDR1 and CDR2: MRHNA and SNTAGT. The CDR3 runs to 16 residues. Trimming pared 0 bases from V and 2 bases from J, leaving 11 bases between. This chain's CDR3 is CASSDSRRAGNQPQHF. CDR3 coding DNA: TGTGCCAGCAGTGACTCGAGGAGGGCGGGCAATCAGCCCCAGCATTTT.

J is TRBJ1-2 and V is TRBV5-8; D remains ambiguous. The CDR3 contains 13 residues. The germline gives CDR1 SGHTS, CDR2 YDEGEE. V was cut by 4 bases and J by 7 bases, with 14 bases left in between. CDR3 nucleotides: TGTGCCAGCAGCCTGGGCTTCTATCGTGGCTACACCTTC. Amino acids: CASSLGFYRGYTF.

This chain uses TRBV5-5 with TRBJ2-3; D possibly matches TRBD1 or TRBD2 (5 bases each). The CDR3 length is 16 residues. V was shortened by 1 base and J by 4 bases, with 16 bases between the two germline ends. CDR1 is SGHKS and CDR2 is YYEKEE in the germline V gene (reference sequence). CDR3 sequence (DNA): TGTGCCAGCAGCTTGAGAGGGGCCGCCGCAGCAGATACGCAGTATTTT. It translates to CASSLRGAAAADTQYF.

V usage is TRBV25-1 and J usage is TRBJ1-5; TRBD1 matches 9 bases. There are 13 residues in the CDR3. Germline trimming cut 8 bases from V and 6 bases from J; bases unmatched to any gene: 5. Germline V CDR1 and CDR2: MGHDK, SYGVNS. The CDR3 protein is CASSGTGSQPQHF. As DNA, the CDR3 is TGTGCCAGCTCCGGGACAGGGAGTCAGCCCCAGCATTTT. The full variable domain, with the rest looked up from reference TRBV25-1 and TRBJ1-5, is EADIYQTPRYLVIGTGKKITLECSQTMGHDKMYWYQQDPGMELHLIHYSYGVNSTEKGDLSSESTVSRIRTEHFPLTLESARPSHTSQYLCASSGTGSQPQHFGDGTRLSIL.

CDR3 coding DNA: TGTGCCACCCTCTTACCCGCGGAGCGGACAGGGGTGGAAACTGAAGCTTTCTTT. Translated: CATLLPAERTGVETEAFF. The gene calls are TRBV24-1 and TRBJ1-1, with 9 bases that match TRBD1. From germline, CDR1 is KGHDR and CDR2 SFDVKD. J gave up 5 bases and V 9 bases, and 21 bases lay outside the gene matches. This CDR3 comprises 18 residues.